The next 21 T cell receptor beta chains were all read from a single sample in a study of cytomegalovirus exposure and HLA in healthy donors. With 60 Vbeta and 13 Jbeta primers, the PCR was carried out. Assay: immunoSEQ multiplex PCR; the TCRdb copy retains only in-frame clones and omits some. The specimen's table records about 47,000 clones. The sequenced sample was PBMCs. All receptors come from a male donor in good health and CMV-seronegative.

The chain joins TRBV4-2 to TRBJ1-1, with D possibly TRBD1 on 5 matching bases. The CDR3 length is 14 residues. Trimming cost V 3 bases and J 6 bases, with 14 bases left between them. Germline loops: CDR1 LGHNA, CDR2 YNFKEQ. In nucleotides, the CDR3 is TGTGCCAGCAGCCATTTACAGGAGACCGCTGAAGCTTTCTTT. Protein product: CASSHLQETAEAFF.

The gene calls are TRBV7-9 and TRBJ1-4, with 7 bases matching TRBD1. Trimming cost V 5 bases and J 0 bases; bases outside gene matches: 12. Per germline, CDR1 SEHNR and CDR2 FQNEAQ (reference sequence). This CDR3 spans 18 amino acids. CDR3 sequence reads: CASSQVLGTEATNEKLFF. For the CDR3, the DNA is TGTGCCAGCAGCCAGGTTTTGGGGACAGAAGCAACTAATGAAAAACTGTTTTTT.

This rearrangement joins TRBV4-2 to TRBJ2-1; the D gene is possibly TRBD2 (7 bases). V was cut by 0 bases and J by 2 bases, with 14 bases left in between. From germline, CDR1 is LGHNA and CDR2 YNFKEQ. The CDR3 is 17 residues long. This CDR3 is CASSQDVAGATYNEQFF. CDR3 nucleotide sequence: TGTGCCAGCAGCCAAGATGTGGCGGGGGCCACCTACAATGAGCAGTTCTTC.

This sequence joins TRBV2 and TRBJ2-7; no clear D. V was shortened by 4 bases and J by 7 bases, with 8 bases between the two germline ends. This CDR3 has 11 residues. Germline V lookup: CDR1 SNHLY, CDR2 FYNNEI. The CDR3, as DNA: TGTGCCAGCAGTGTATCGAGGGAGCAGTACTTC. This gives the protein CASSVSREQYF.

For the CDR3, the DNA is TGTGCCAGCAGCCTGACTGAAGCTTTCTTT. This encodes CASSLTEAFF. This sequence joins TRBV7-2 and TRBJ1-1; unclear D gene. The CDR3 runs 10 residues. CDR1 and CDR2 from the germline V gene are SGHTA and FQGNSA. The ends were cut back, 5 bases at V and 5 bases at J, with 3 bases in the middle.

V gene TRBV19 combines with J gene TRBJ2-7; 7 bases are shared with TRBD2. J gave up 5 bases and V 1 base, and 14 bases lay outside the gene matches. CDR1 is LNHDA and CDR2 is SQIVND in the germline V gene (reference sequence). The CDR3 contains 17 residues. This CDR3 reads CASSIAPLAEGLNEQYF. CDR3 DNA sequence: TGTGCCAGTAGTATAGCCCCGCTAGCGGAGGGTTTAAACGAGCAGTACTTC.

Here the CDR3 DNA reads TGTGCCAGTAGTATAGGTGCTAGCGGGGCCCTAGGCGAGCAGTACTTC. It is translated as CASSIGASGALGEQYF. This chain links TRBV19 with TRBJ2-7; 9 nucleotides match TRBD2. Per the germline V gene, CDR1 is LNHDA and CDR2 is SQIVND (reference sequence). Trimming cost V 1 base and J 6 bases; bases outside gene matches: 10. The CDR3 loop spans 16 amino acids.

The gene calls are TRBV5-6 and TRBJ1-2; possibly TRBD1 for D (6 bases). This CDR3 is 13 amino acids long. Germline V CDR1 and CDR2: SGHDT, YYEEEE. V shed 5 bases and J shed 4 bases, with 12 bases lying between them. The DNA of the CDR3 is TGTGCCAGCAGTTTCAGAGGGGGCTATGGCTACACCTTC. Translated: CASSFRGGYGYTF.

The V gene is TRBV2, the J gene TRBJ2-7; 9 bases are a match to TRBD2. CDR3 length equals 15 residues. Unmatched junction bases numbered 10, after V lost 1 base and J lost 9 bases. Germline CDR1 and CDR2: SNHLY and FYNNEI. The CDR3 DNA sequence: TGTGCCAGCAGTGAAGGATGGGTAGCGGGGGAAGCGCAGTACTTC. Translated: CASSEGWVAGEAQYF.

The V call is TRBV10-1, the J call TRBJ2-2; TRBD2 agrees at 8 bases. V was clipped by 8 bases and J by 0 bases; unmatched bases: 5. This CDR3 region has 15 residues. CDR1 and CDR2 from the germline V gene are WNHNN and SYGVQD (reference sequence). The CDR3 sequence is CASGLALANTGELFF. The CDR3 nucleotides are TGCGCCAGCGGACTAGCTCTCGCGAACACCGGGGAGCTGTTTTTT.

The chain uses TRBV7-9 and TRBJ1-1; no firm D call. CDR3 length equals 14 residues. V was pared by 5 bases and J by 1 base, with 11 bases between. Germline loops: CDR1 SEHNR, CDR2 FQNEAQ (reference sequence). CDR3 region: CASSPQATNTEAFF. The DNA of the CDR3 is TGTGCCAGCAGCCCTCAGGCGACGAACACTGAAGCTTTCTTT.

The chain carries TRBV19 and TRBJ2-6; D is unclear. Germline CDR1 is LNHDA and CDR2 is SQIVND (reference sequence). V lost 3 bases and J 0 bases, leaving 6 bases between the germline ends. The CDR3 covers 15 residues. CDR3 residues: CASSIRPSGANVLTF. The DNA for the CDR3 is TGTGCCAGTAGTATCCGTCCCTCTGGGGCCAACGTCCTGACTTTC.

This chain connects TRBV5-4 to TRBJ1-6, with a tentative D call TRBD1 (5 bases). Germline loops: CDR1 SGHNT, CDR2 YYREEE (reference sequence). This CDR3 has 14 amino acids. V was trimmed by 0 bases and J by 7 bases, leaving 8 bases between them. The chain's CDR3 is CASSLGRANSPLHF. The DNA for the CDR3 is TGTGCCAGCAGCTTGGGCAGGGCCAATTCACCCCTCCACTTT.

The V call is TRBV15, the J call TRBJ1-6; TRBD1 agrees at 7 bases. Germline CDR1 is LNHNV and CDR2 is YYDKDF (reference sequence). CDR3 size: 15 residues. The V and J ends lost 2 bases and 8 bases, in that order; junction bases with no gene match: 6. The CDR3 DNA reads as TGTGCCACCAGCAGACGCAGACAGGGTGATTCACCCCTCCACTTT. Its translation: CATSRRRQGDSPLHF.

Here the CDR3 DNA reads TGCGCCAGCAGGGCGGGGGGGTTGGCAATCCATGAGCAGTTCTTC. Translation: CASRAGGLAIHEQFF. The chain employs TRBV5-1 and TRBJ2-1, with 9 bases matching TRBD2. The CDR3 extends over 15 amino acids. Germline CDR1 reads SGHRS; CDR2 reads YFSETQ. Germline trimming cut 5 bases from V and 8 bases from J; bases unmatched to any gene: 11.

This chain connects TRBV5-4 to TRBJ1-1, with D possibly matching TRBD1 (6 bases). Germline assignment: CDR1 SGHNT and CDR2 YYREEE (reference sequence). V was cut by 4 bases and J by 1 base, with 14 bases left in between. CDR3 size: 15 residues. CDR3 sequence reads: CASSKGGVSNTEAFF. As DNA, the CDR3 is TGTGCCAGCAGCAAAGGGGGGGTCTCGAACACTGAAGCTTTCTTT.

J is TRBJ1-1 and V is TRBV4-2; TRBD1 matches at 8 bases. CDR3 length equals 15 residues. V gave up 4 bases and J gave up 2 bases; unmatched junction bases: 6. Germline V gene sequence: CDR1 LGHNA, CDR2 YNFKEQ. CDR3 nucleotide sequence: TGTGCCAGCAGCCTAAAGGCAGGGGGCAACACTGAAGCTTTCTTT. It codes for CASSLKAGGNTEAFF.

The rearrangement links TRBV25-1 to TRBJ1-6; weak D call: TRBD1 (5 bases). CDR3 length: 16 residues. V was trimmed by 1 base and J by 0 bases, leaving 7 bases between them. Germline V gene lookup returns CDR1 MGHDK and CDR2 SYGVNS. CDR3: CASSESGGSYNSPLHF. DNA of the CDR3: TGTGCCAGCAGTGAATCCGGGGGCTCCTATAATTCACCCCTCCACTTT. Based on the CDR3 plus reference TRBV25-1 and TRBJ1-6, the full variable domain is EADIYQTPRYLVIGTGKKITLECSQTMGHDKMYWYQQDPGMELHLIHYSYGVNSTEKGDLSSESTVSRIRTEHFPLTLESARPSHTSQYLCASSESGGSYNSPLHFGNGTRLTVT.

The V call is TRBV7-9, the J call TRBJ1-1; a weak D match, TRBD1 (5 bases). CDR1 and CDR2 from the germline V gene are SEHNR and FQNEAQ (reference sequence). This CDR3 has 12 amino acids. Trimming cost V 2 bases and J 13 bases, with 14 bases left between them. CDR3 in amino acids: CASSLIDSKFFF. The CDR3 DNA reads TGTGCCAGCAGCTTAATCGACAGTAAGTTTTTCTTT.

This sequence joins TRBV5-1 and TRBJ2-7; 11 positions match TRBD2. Germline V lookup: CDR1 SGHRS, CDR2 YFSETQ. V shed 5 bases and J 3 bases; nucleotides not matched to a gene: 7. The CDR3 covers 15 residues. CDR3 loop: CASRPGLADGYEQYF. DNA of the CDR3: TGCGCCAGCAGACCGGGACTAGCGGACGGCTACGAGCAGTACTTC. Variable domain in full (rest from reference TRBV5-1 and TRBJ2-7): KAGVTQTPRYLIKTRGQQVTLSCSPISGHRSVSWYQQTPGQGLQFLFEYFSETQRNKGNFPGRFSGRQFSNSRSEMNVSTLELGDSALYLCASRPGLADGYEQYFGPGTRLTVT.

The chain combines TRBV25-1 with TRBJ2-1; D is possibly TRBD1 (6 bases). Germline CDR1 MGHDK, CDR2 SYGVNS. Trimming removed 6 bases from V and 4 bases from J, with 16 bases in between. The CDR3 length is 15 residues. The CDR3 sequence is CASRLTGTQYNEQFF. The CDR3 nucleotides are TGTGCCAGCAGATTAACCGGGACACAGTACAATGAGCAGTTCTTC.